Following are 3 T cell receptor beta chains from one sample sequenced in a study of blood T cells in healthy people across ages. Through a sample-barcoded 5' primer and a J-beta primer mix, a second PCR was run for about 6 to 11 cycles. TCRdb processed the 5' RACE reads anew with MiXCR; each CDR3 protein has one entry. The sample yields more than 550,000 distinct CDR3 sequences, approximately 22% seen once. The sequenced material came from blood. Source of these receptors: a man between 65 and 80 years old in good health.

The sample holds a few counts of this clonotype. The gene calls are TRBV10-2 and TRBJ2-5, with D unclear. This CDR3 is built from 16 residues. Trimming left V 6 bases short and J 0 bases short, with 17 bases between. CDR1 is WSHSY and CDR2 is SAAADI in the germline V gene. The chain's CDR3 is CASSPSPGQNQETQYF. CDR3 coding DNA: TGCGCCAGCAGCCCTTCTCCCGGGCAAAACCAAGAGACCCAGTACTTC.

This clonotype was detected only a few times. V and J are TRBV21-1 and TRBJ2-3. TRBV21-1 is a pseudogene. This CDR3 has 14 residues. The CDR3 DNA is TGTGCCAGCTATGGACCTTTTGCCCCAGATACGCAGTATTTT. Translating gives CASYGPFAPDTQYF.

CDR3: CASSLVAGLSYNEQFF. The CDR3, as DNA: TGTGCCAGCAGTTTAGTTGCAGGGCTCTCCTACAATGAGCAGTTCTTC. This chain joins TRBV12-3 or TRBV12-4 and TRBJ2-1; possible D gene TRBD1, 5 bases. This CDR3 is 16 amino acids long. V lost 1 base and J lost 0, with 10 bases in between.